This T cell receptor beta chain came from a study of shared clonotypes between healthy human individuals. Whole-study results and caveats: Read depth was anticipated to influence clonotype sharing among donors. All-four-donor shared clonotypes had higher generation probabilities than non-shared clonotypes did. Several donors had roughly 5% of their naive CD4 clonotypes in common.

As to this clone: Its specificity is unknown.

With 3 bases clipped from V and 6 bases from J, the junction kept 0 bases outside the gene matches. The CDR3 sequence is 12 residues long. CDR1 SGHRS and CDR2 YFSETQ come from the germline V gene. Profiling relied on immunoSEQ multiplex PCR, and the TCRdb table lists in-frame clones only, not all of them. The data contain 300,000 to 350,000 clones, 73% of them singletons. This clonotype was sampled from a man in his thirties or forties in good health. The specimen sequenced was memory CD4+ T cells sorted from blood. Subset indicated: CD45RA-negative fraction. J is TRBJ2-1 and V is TRBV5-1, with TRBD1 identical over 7 bases. CDR3 sequence: CASSSGGNEQFF. The CDR3 region has the DNA TGCGCCAGCAGCTCAGGGGGCAATGAGCAGTTCTTC.